This note documents a single T cell receptor beta chain sequence. This clone was seen only once. Its cognate antigen has yet to be identified. Base-call qualities are not available, and no considerably larger clone is one nucleotide away. The sample's time point, from its label and the paper: week 35, safety follow-up. Each vaccine dose, consisting of 300 ug of a 20-mer mutant IDH1 peptide in Montanide, was administered subcutaneously with topical imiquimod. Eight vaccinations were administered to patients in weeks 1, 3, 5, 7, 11, 15, 19 and 23, corresponding to visits V03 through V10. Donors had newly diagnosed WHO grade 3 or 4 IDH1-mutant astrocytomas with loss of nuclear ATRX. The samples were drawn from NOA16, a multicentre, single-arm, open-label phase I trial in Germany that tested a mutant IDH1 peptide vaccine in humans for the first time. Genomic DNA for TCRB sequencing was extracted from EDTA blood using the DNeasy Blood and Tissue Kit.

The V end loses 0 bases and the J end loses 0 bases, and a stretch of 12 bases separates them. Reading from cysteine to phenylalanine, the CDR3 counts 18 amino acids. Only CDR3 DNA remains: 54 bases, in frame from the first base. The germline V gene specifies LGHNA as CDR1 and YSLEER as CDR2. This specimen comes from a study of a mutant IDH1 vaccine in newly diagnosed glioma (dated by TCRdb to the early 2020s). At the level of the whole study: Vaccination was initiated 4-6 weeks after radiotherapy alone, or concurrently with temozolomide cycles in the chemotherapy-containing groups. The roughly 32 treated patients were approximately 62% male and 37.5% female, with a mean age of approximately 40 years. Before enrollment, most patients had been given radiochemotherapy with temozolomide as standard therapy, while the rest had received either radiotherapy alone or temozolomide alone. Visit V12 was the week-35 safety follow-up and visit V13 was the week-47 end of study. Peripheral blood was drawn at six visits: V03 (baseline), V05, V07, V10, V12 and V13. Longitudinal TCRB deep sequencing was performed for around 23 treated patients wherever samples were available for exploratory analyses.

To prepare the library, the immunoSEQ multiplex PCR assay was applied. The hsTCRB Kit was used according to the manufacturer's protocol to amplify rearranged TCR beta chain sequences. TCRB libraries were sequenced on an Illumina MiSeq. The paper's data handling went like this. The kit vendor's proprietary platform handled demultiplexing, trimming and gene mapping. TCRdb retrieved this table from immuneACCESS and kept in-frame rearrangements only. Not all clones are present; in checked studies, unresolved V genes account for under half, and no reason is known for the remainder. The DNA was the basis for D and trimming; V, J and clone size are from that table. The sample table shows more than 35,000 clones, and 80% to 85% are seen once. The top ten hold around 4.5% of the sample. Paper-wide results and their limitations: Vaccine-induced immune responses across multiple MHC alleles were detected in 90% to 95% of patients. The authors stated that sample limitations prevented analyses of patient blood samples from being reproduced. Changes in the top peripheral T cell clonotypes picked up by TCRB sequencing did not appear to be linked to pseudoprogression. Availability determined which PBMC samples were chosen for TCRB deep sequencing.

The receptor's source is a woman in her forties with glioma. Some clones in this sample may be carry-over from other donors' samples. This sample comprised PBMCs, obtained from a glioma patient whose treatment included an IDH1 peptide vaccine. In this chain, TRBV4-3 is recombined with TRBJ2-6; no confident D gene assignment can be made. The sequenced DNA is TGCGCCAGCAGCCAAGATCTTGGCAGTCCCTCTGGGGCCAACGTCCTGACTTTC. Its amino acids are CASSQDLGSPSGANVLTF.